What follows is one T cell receptor (beta chain) and its context. The antigen it binds to is not known. Base-call qualities are not available, and no considerably larger clone is one nucleotide away. The data were taken from a study of blood T cells in healthy people across ages (dated by TCRdb to between 2014 and 2017). In terms of the full investigation: In model experiments, roughly one uniquely barcoded TCR beta cDNA molecule per two T cells was captured by template switching. To avoid experimental bias, donors of different ages were spread randomly across the sequencing lanes. Using the same blood draw, the study looked at two additional independent replicas of 1 million unique cDNA reads for two donors, one aged 18 to 29 and the other aged 80 or older. Donors were grouped into four age groups: young (average approximately 16 years), middle-aged (less than 40), aged (about 59) and long-lived (just over 80). To track age-related changes in TCR beta repertoire diversity, the study relied on deep sequencing normalized with unique cDNA molecular identifiers.

Here is what the overall study found, with its caveats: The CMV infection status of donors was not known, potentially confounding age-related changes in expanded clonotypes. Compared with the aged group, the long-lived group had more naive CD4+ T cells, fewer expanded clones and increased TCR diversity, a pattern suggesting age selection. Observed TCR beta diversity per million T cells fell roughly linearly with age, and a significant reduction was already apparent by age roughly 40. Because profiling used bulk unsorted PBMCs, naive and antigen-experienced compartments could not be compared conclusively. Total diversity estimates from one million sequenced T cells were considered lower bounds and underestimates. Observed TCR beta diversity correlated strongly with the percentage of naive T cells measured by flow cytometry.

Counted from cysteine to phenylalanine, this CDR3 has 16 amino acids. The sequence is cut down to CDR3 DNA, 48 bases in frame from base 1. CDR1 and CDR2, looked up from the germline V gene, are MGHRA and YSYEKL. Trimming at the junction amounts to 3 bases on V and 5 bases on J, and the germline ends lie 20 bases apart. The donors were some 39 Caucasian individuals from Russia, aged 6 to 90 years, who were systemically healthy. Approximately 9.3 milliliters of peripheral blood were drawn from each donor into EDTA-treated Vacutainer tubes. Ficoll-Paque density-gradient centrifugation was used to isolate PBMCs, with at least 6 million obtained per sample. Total RNA, at least 6 micrograms per sample, was extracted from PBMCs with Trizol reagent. The percentages of naive CD45RAhigh/CD27high T cells were determined by flow cytometry on a PBMC aliquot from every donor. The library was obtained by 5' RACE. TCRdb shows the sequencer as Illumina HiSeq 2500. A second PCR of roughly 7 to 11 cycles was performed with a sample-barcoded 5' primer and a J-beta primer mix. Each TCR beta cDNA molecule received a unique molecular identifier from a template-switch 5' adaptor carrying 12 random nucleotides. Each sample yielded at least 2.5 million CDR3-containing paired-end reads. All of the RNA was converted into first-strand cDNA using the Mint cDNA synthesis kit, with a TRBC-specific oligonucleotide serving as the primer. All cDNA was treated with uracil-DNA glycosylase and then went through a first 18-cycle PCR with the universal primers M1SS and BC2_uni_R. The authors' pipeline ran thus. For normalization, 1 million high-quality reads, each with a distinct molecular identifier, were randomly selected from each sample. Instead of being binned into consensus sequences, reads that shared molecular identifiers were thrown out. MiTCR, run with a Q25 quality threshold and the strictest error-elimination algorithm, handled CDR3 identification, clonotype clustering and error correction. A nonparametric unseen species model with Euler transformation was used to estimate a lower bound on total TCR beta diversity. The raw public reads went through TCRdb reprocessing: fastp at Q25, MiXCR clone calling, in-frame beta chains kept. Every entry covers one CDR3 protein and lists the most common genes and DNA from its rows. TCRdb, not the authors, supplied the V and J calls. Recorded for this sample are about 570,000 distinct CDR3 sequences; 25% to 30% of them occurred a single time. The biggest ten clones account for less than 20% of the sample.

The chain was built from TRBV4-1 and TRBJ2-7; possibly the D gene is TRBD1, per 6 matching bases. The sequence was obtained from a woman in her seventies in good health. Source material: blood. The DNA sequence is given as TGCGCCAGCAGCCAGGCTTCCCACAGGGCCCCGGACGAGCAGTACTTC. It encodes CASSQASHRAPDEQYF.